The rows below give T cell receptor beta chains drawn from one sample of a study of cytotoxic CD8 clonotypes in ibrutinib-treated CLL. Libraries were prepared by immunoSEQ multiplex PCR; TCRdb keeps only in-frame clonotypes and omits some of them. The sample records 130,000 or so clones, 60% to 80% being singletons. The sample consisted of PBMCs, taken after 12 months of ibrutinib treatment. These receptors all stem from a human donor with chronic lymphocytic leukemia. Each CDR3 is given with its conserved first and last residue. The D gene is left open where the match is weak. Clone size is stated in some rows and not others, as once, few, many or a class when expanded.

clone_size: .; v_call: TRBV6-5; j_call: TRBJ1-2; d_call: .; cdr3_nt: TGTGCCAGCAGTTCCCCCGGGTATGGCTACACCTTC; cdr3_aa: CASSSPGYGYTF
clone_size: few; v_call: TRBV28; j_call: TRBJ1-3; d_call: .; cdr3_nt: TGTGCCAGCAGTTTATTTGTATCTGGAAACACCATATATTTT; cdr3_aa: CASSLFVSGNTIYF
clone_size: .; v_call: TRBV28; j_call: TRBJ2-1; d_call: .; cdr3_nt: TGTGCCAGCCTCAAAGTCCTGGGCGTCGATGAGCAGTTCTTC; cdr3_aa: CASLKVLGVDEQFF
clone_size: .; v_call: TRBV2; j_call: TRBJ1-5; d_call: .; cdr3_nt: TGTGCCGGGGGACGTCGCAATCAGCCCCAGCATTTT; cdr3_aa: CAGGRRNQPQHF
clone_size: .; v_call: TRBV28; j_call: TRBJ1-3; d_call: TRBD1; cdr3_nt: TGTGCCAGCAGGACAGGGTTTTCTGGAAACACCATATATTTT; cdr3_aa: CASRTGFSGNTIYF
clone_size: once; v_call: TRBV5-1; j_call: TRBJ2-1; d_call: .; cdr3_nt: TGCGCCAGCAGCTTGGTGCCTAGCGGACAGTCCTACAATGAGCAGTTCTTC; cdr3_aa: CASSLVPSGQSYNEQFF
clone_size: .; v_call: TRBV13; j_call: TRBJ1-2; d_call: .; cdr3_nt: TGTGCCAGCAGCTTAGGCCGAACGCCCTATGGCTACACCTTC; cdr3_aa: CASSLGRTPYGYTF
clone_size: .; v_call: TRBV7-2; j_call: TRBJ2-2; d_call: .; cdr3_nt: TGTGCCAGCAGCTTTATAGACACCGGGGAGCTGTTTTTT; cdr3_aa: CASSFIDTGELFF
clone_size: .; v_call: TRBV7-9; j_call: TRBJ1-2; d_call: .; cdr3_nt: TGTGCCAGCAGCTTAGATGGGGCAGTCTCCTATGGCTACACCTTC; cdr3_aa: CASSLDGAVSYGYTF
clone_size: few; v_call: TRBV12-5; j_call: TRBJ1-4; d_call: .; cdr3_nt: TGTGCTAGTGGTTTGGGGGGGACAAATAATGAAAAACTGTTTTTT; cdr3_aa: CASGLGGTNNEKLFF
clone_size: many; v_call: TRBV30; j_call: TRBJ1-5; d_call: .; cdr3_nt: TGTGCCTGGAGTGTAAGGAGGGATCAGCCCCAGCATTTT; cdr3_aa: CAWSVRRDQPQHF
clone_size: .; v_call: TRBV27; j_call: TRBJ2-7; d_call: .; cdr3_nt: TGTGCCAGCAGTTTAAATCCAAACTACGAGCAGTACTTC; cdr3_aa: CASSLNPNYEQYF
clone_size: .; v_call: TRBV20-1; j_call: TRBJ1-2; d_call: .; cdr3_nt: TGCAGTGCTAGAGTCGTGGATGGCTACACCTTC; cdr3_aa: CSARVVDGYTF
clone_size: few; v_call: TRBV5-4; j_call: TRBJ1-5; d_call: .; cdr3_nt: TGTGCCAGCAGCCAATTAGGTTCCGGTCAGCCCCAGCATTTT; cdr3_aa: CASSQLGSGQPQHF
clone_size: few; v_call: TRBV6-1; j_call: TRBJ1-4; d_call: .; cdr3_nt: TGTGCCAGCAGTGGAATAGGCAATGAAAAACTGTTTTTT; cdr3_aa: CASSGIGNEKLFF
clone_size: .; v_call: TRBV7-9; j_call: TRBJ2-7; d_call: TRBD2; cdr3_nt: TGTGCCAGCAGCTTCCCGACTAGCGGGGGGTTCCTCTACGAGCAGTACTTC; cdr3_aa: CASSFPTSGGFLYEQYF
clone_size: few; v_call: TRBV11-3; j_call: TRBJ2-7; d_call: .; cdr3_nt: TGTGCCAGCAGCCACCGAGACAGTTCCTACGAGCAGTACTTC; cdr3_aa: CASSHRDSSYEQYF
clone_size: .; v_call: TRBV5-1; j_call: TRBJ1-3; d_call: .; cdr3_nt: TGCGCCAGCAGCTTGACAGGGATTGGAAACACCATATATTTT; cdr3_aa: CASSLTGIGNTIYF
clone_size: .; v_call: TRBV4-3; j_call: TRBJ2-4; d_call: TRBD1; cdr3_nt: TGCGCCAGCAGCCAAGATGCCCGATCGGGACAGGGGGTTGAAGGGTCCAAAAACATTCAGTACTTC; cdr3_aa: CASSQDARSGQGVEGSKNIQYF
clone_size: .; v_call: TRBV6-5; j_call: TRBJ1-2; d_call: .; cdr3_nt: TGTGCCAGCAGTGAACGGAGGGGTGAGGATGGCTACACCTTC; cdr3_aa: CASSERRGEDGYTF
clone_size: .; v_call: TRBV6-5; j_call: TRBJ2-3; d_call: .; cdr3_nt: TGTGCCAGCAGACCAGGAGGGTCGGGCGATACGCAGTATTTT; cdr3_aa: CASRPGGSGDTQYF
clone_size: .; v_call: TRBV7-9; j_call: TRBJ2-1; d_call: .; cdr3_nt: TGTGCCAGCAGCTTAGGTTCCCTCAATGAGCAGTTCTTC; cdr3_aa: CASSLGSLNEQFF
clone_size: .; v_call: TRBV7-9; j_call: TRBJ1-1; d_call: .; cdr3_nt: TGTGCCAGCAGCCCACCCCCTGCCTTTTACGGCACTGAAGCTTTCTTT; cdr3_aa: CASSPPPAFYGTEAFF
clone_size: .; v_call: TRBV4-3; j_call: TRBJ2-7; d_call: TRBD1; cdr3_nt: TGCGCCAGCAGCCAAGCCGCGTGGGGACAGAGCTACGAGCAGTACTTC; cdr3_aa: CASSQAAWGQSYEQYF
clone_size: once; v_call: TRBV5-1; j_call: TRBJ2-3; d_call: TRBD1; cdr3_nt: TGCGCCAGCAGACAGGGGTTCGCAGATACGCAGTATTTT; cdr3_aa: CASRQGFADTQYF
clone_size: few; v_call: TRBV7-2; j_call: TRBJ1-5; d_call: .; cdr3_nt: TGTGCCAGTAACTGGGGGAATCAGCCCCAGCATTTT; cdr3_aa: CASNWGNQPQHF
clone_size: .; v_call: TRBV21-1; j_call: TRBJ2-7; d_call: .; cdr3_nt: TGTGCCAGCAGCAATCTCTCTCTCCGGGACAGGGAACCTATAGTCTACGAGCAGTACTTC; cdr3_aa: CASSNLSLRDREPIVYEQYF
clone_size: few; v_call: TRBV18; j_call: TRBJ2-1; d_call: .; cdr3_nt: TGTGCCAGCTCACCGGATCGGACAGTCAATGAGCAGTTCTTC; cdr3_aa: CASSPDRTVNEQFF
clone_size: .; v_call: TRBV25-1; j_call: TRBJ2-1; d_call: TRBD1; cdr3_nt: TGTGCCAGCAGTGAATATTACGCTGGACAGGGCGCCTACAATGAGCAGTTCTTC; cdr3_aa: CASSEYYAGQGAYNEQFF
clone_size: few; v_call: TRBV7-9; j_call: TRBJ2-7; d_call: TRBD1; cdr3_nt: TGTGCCAGCAGCTATCAACAGGGGGCCTACGAGCAGTACTTC; cdr3_aa: CASSYQQGAYEQYF
clone_size: .; v_call: TRBV4-1; j_call: TRBJ1-1; d_call: .; cdr3_nt: TGCGCCAGCAGCGGGGGGCGCGGGATTAACACTGAAGCTTTCTTT; cdr3_aa: CASSGGRGINTEAFF
clone_size: .; v_call: TRBV30; j_call: TRBJ2-2; d_call: .; cdr3_nt: TGTGCCTGGACAGACATGATTGTCACCGGGGAGCTGTTTTTT; cdr3_aa: CAWTDMIVTGELFF
clone_size: .; v_call: TRBV6-5; j_call: TRBJ1-2; d_call: .; cdr3_nt: TGTGCCAGCAGTGAACTCGGGGGGGCAGCTGGCTACACCTTC; cdr3_aa: CASSELGGAAGYTF
clone_size: .; v_call: TRBV6-5; j_call: TRBJ2-7; d_call: .; cdr3_nt: TGTGCCAGCAGTCGACTGAGCTCCTACGAGCAGTACTTC; cdr3_aa: CASSRLSSYEQYF
clone_size: .; v_call: TRBV7-2; j_call: TRBJ1-3; d_call: .; cdr3_nt: TGTGCCAGCAGCTTAGTCCCTTCGCTTTTGGGTGGAAACACCATATATTTT; cdr3_aa: CASSLVPSLLGGNTIYF
clone_size: .; v_call: TRBV28; j_call: TRBJ2-2; d_call: .; cdr3_nt: TGTGCCAGCAGTTTAACACAGGGGAACACCGGGGAGCTGTTTTTT; cdr3_aa: CASSLTQGNTGELFF
clone_size: .; v_call: TRBV30; j_call: TRBJ1-5; d_call: .; cdr3_nt: TGTGCCTGGAACAGGGTAGGCGCTAGCAATCAGCCCCAGCATTTT; cdr3_aa: CAWNRVGASNQPQHF
clone_size: .; v_call: TRBV18; j_call: TRBJ1-1; d_call: TRBD1; cdr3_nt: TGTGCCAGCTCACCTAGGGGGCCAGCGGGGAACACTGAAGCTTTCTTT; cdr3_aa: CASSPRGPAGNTEAFF
clone_size: .; v_call: TRBV23-1; j_call: TRBJ2-7; d_call: .; cdr3_nt: TGCGCCAGCAGCCGAAACCCGTTGGGCAGGTGTTACGAGCAGTACTTC; cdr3_aa: CASSRNPLGRCYEQYF
clone_size: .; v_call: TRBV15; j_call: TRBJ2-3; d_call: .; cdr3_nt: TGTGCCACCAGCAGCTGGGACATTTCCACAGATACGCAGTATTTT; cdr3_aa: CATSSWDISTDTQYF
clone_size: .; v_call: TRBV7-8; j_call: TRBJ2-7; d_call: .; cdr3_nt: TGTGCCAGCAGCTTATTTAGCTCCTACGAGCAGTACTTC; cdr3_aa: CASSLFSSYEQYF
clone_size: .; v_call: TRBV28; j_call: TRBJ1-2; d_call: .; cdr3_nt: TGTGCCAGCAGTTTCGGAGTTAACTATGGCTACACCTTC; cdr3_aa: CASSFGVNYGYTF
clone_size: few; v_call: TRBV4-1; j_call: TRBJ2-7; d_call: TRBD1; cdr3_nt: TGCGCCAGCAGCCAGTCGGGACAGGTCTCCTACGAGCAGTACTTC; cdr3_aa: CASSQSGQVSYEQYF
clone_size: .; v_call: TRBV28; j_call: TRBJ2-7; d_call: TRBD1; cdr3_nt: TGTGCCAGCACCCTAAAAGGGGGCCCGTACGAGCAGTACTTC; cdr3_aa: CASTLKGGPYEQYF
clone_size: .; v_call: TRBV5-1; j_call: TRBJ2-3; d_call: .; cdr3_nt: TGCGCCAGCAGCTTGGTGGATGGACTTTTCACAGATACGCAGTATTTT; cdr3_aa: CASSLVDGLFTDTQYF
clone_size: medium-sized; v_call: TRBV4-2; j_call: TRBJ1-5; d_call: .; cdr3_nt: TGTGCCAGCAGCCAAGGGAGGGGTGGAGGACATCAGCCCCAGCATTTT; cdr3_aa: CASSQGRGGGHQPQHF
clone_size: .; v_call: TRBV7-9; j_call: TRBJ1-4; d_call: .; cdr3_nt: TGTGCCAGCAGCTTGCTCGGAGGGTCGAATGAAAAACTGTTTTTT; cdr3_aa: CASSLLGGSNEKLFF
clone_size: .; v_call: TRBV7-3; j_call: TRBJ2-3; d_call: TRBD1; cdr3_nt: TGTGCCAGCAGTCAAACCGGGACAGGGGCAGATACGCAGTATTTT; cdr3_aa: CASSQTGTGADTQYF
clone_size: .; v_call: TRBV4-1; j_call: TRBJ2-3; d_call: .; cdr3_nt: TGCGCCAGCAGCCACCTGGACGGGCCGGGCACAGATACGCAGTATTTT; cdr3_aa: CASSHLDGPGTDTQYF
clone_size: .; v_call: TRBV11-2; j_call: TRBJ2-7; d_call: TRBD2; cdr3_nt: TGTGCCAGCAGCTTAGGACTAGCGGGACTGTACGAGCAGTACTTC; cdr3_aa: CASSLGLAGLYEQYF
clone_size: .; v_call: TRBV28; j_call: TRBJ2-7; d_call: .; cdr3_nt: TGTGCCAGCAGTTTAGAACCCCGGGGTCCCTACGAGCAGTACTTC; cdr3_aa: CASSLEPRGPYEQYF
clone_size: few; v_call: TRBV28; j_call: TRBJ2-3; d_call: .; cdr3_nt: TGTGCCAGCAGGGGTGGCTTTAGCACAGATACGCAGTATTTT; cdr3_aa: CASRGGFSTDTQYF
clone_size: .; v_call: TRBV7-6; j_call: TRBJ2-5; d_call: .; cdr3_nt: TGTGCCAGCAGCTTAGTGGTTGGAGAGACCCAGTACTTC; cdr3_aa: CASSLVVGETQYF
clone_size: .; v_call: TRBV11-2; j_call: TRBJ2-1; d_call: TRBD2; cdr3_nt: TGTGCCAGCAGCACGCGTAGGAGCGGGAGGGGCAATGAGCAGTTCTTC; cdr3_aa: CASSTRRSGRGNEQFF
clone_size: .; v_call: TRBV30; j_call: TRBJ1-5; d_call: .; cdr3_nt: TGTGCCTGGAGAACAGGCCCCAATCAGCCCCAGCATTTT; cdr3_aa: CAWRTGPNQPQHF
clone_size: .; v_call: TRBV11-2; j_call: TRBJ2-7; d_call: .; cdr3_nt: TGTGCCAGCAGCTTAAACCCGGGGCTCTACGAGCAGTACTTC; cdr3_aa: CASSLNPGLYEQYF
clone_size: .; v_call: TRBV11-1; j_call: TRBJ2-2; d_call: .; cdr3_nt: TGTGCCAGCAGCTTGAACACCGGGGAGCTGTTTTTT; cdr3_aa: CASSLNTGELFF
clone_size: .; v_call: TRBV28; j_call: TRBJ2-7; d_call: .; cdr3_nt: TGTGCCAGCTCCCTCGGGTGGCCTTCCTACGAGCAGTACTTC; cdr3_aa: CASSLGWPSYEQYF
clone_size: .; v_call: TRBV19; j_call: TRBJ1-2; d_call: .; cdr3_nt: TGTGCCAGTAGTATGAGGAGGGAGAGGGATGGCTACACCTTC; cdr3_aa: CASSMRRERDGYTF